The sequence of this TCR beta chain was determined in a study of shared clonotypes between healthy human individuals. A split of CD4+ cells into CD45RA+ naive and CD45RA-negative memory subsets was performed. Sequenced by immunoSEQ multiplex PCR; TCRdb stores in-frame clones only, minus some. The sample gives approximately 2.4 million clones, approximately 96% of which show up once; less than 0.15% is in the top ten. CDR1 and CDR2 from the germline V gene are SGDLS and YYNGEE. The CDR3 runs to 15 residues. The trim removed 4 bases at V and 0 bases at J, leaving 1 base unmatched. This receptor was identified in a man between 18 and 35 years old in good health. V and J are TRBV9 and TRBJ2-2, with 9 bases lining up with TRBD2. The sequencing input was naive CD4+ T cells sorted from blood. The subset: CD45RA+ positively selected. In nucleotides, the CDR3 is TGTGCCAGCAGCCGGACTAGCGCGAACACCGGGGAGCTGTTTTTT. It yields the protein CASSRTSANTGELFF.